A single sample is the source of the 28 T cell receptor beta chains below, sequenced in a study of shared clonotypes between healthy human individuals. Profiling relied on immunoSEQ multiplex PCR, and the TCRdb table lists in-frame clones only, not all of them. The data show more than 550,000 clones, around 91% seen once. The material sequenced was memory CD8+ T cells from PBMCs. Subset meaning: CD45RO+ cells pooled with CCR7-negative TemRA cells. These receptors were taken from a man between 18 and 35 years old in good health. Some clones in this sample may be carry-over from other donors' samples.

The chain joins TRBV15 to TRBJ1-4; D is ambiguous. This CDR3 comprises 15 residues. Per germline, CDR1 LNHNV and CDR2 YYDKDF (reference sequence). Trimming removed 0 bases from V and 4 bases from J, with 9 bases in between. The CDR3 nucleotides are TGTGCCACCAGCAGAGATCGCGTACTTAATGAAAAACTGTTTTTT. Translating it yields CATSRDRVLNEKLFF.

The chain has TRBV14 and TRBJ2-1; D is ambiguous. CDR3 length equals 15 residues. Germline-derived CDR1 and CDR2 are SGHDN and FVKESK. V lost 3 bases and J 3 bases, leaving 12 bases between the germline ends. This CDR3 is CASSHPKELYNEQFF. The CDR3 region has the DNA TGTGCCAGCAGCCACCCCAAGGAACTCTACAATGAGCAGTTCTTC.

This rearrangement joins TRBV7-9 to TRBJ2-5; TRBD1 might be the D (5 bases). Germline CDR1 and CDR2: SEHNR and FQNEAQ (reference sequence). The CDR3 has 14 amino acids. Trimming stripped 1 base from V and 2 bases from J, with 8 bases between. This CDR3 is CASSLVQAQETQYF. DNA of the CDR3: TGTGCCAGCAGCTTAGTACAGGCGCAAGAGACCCAGTACTTC.

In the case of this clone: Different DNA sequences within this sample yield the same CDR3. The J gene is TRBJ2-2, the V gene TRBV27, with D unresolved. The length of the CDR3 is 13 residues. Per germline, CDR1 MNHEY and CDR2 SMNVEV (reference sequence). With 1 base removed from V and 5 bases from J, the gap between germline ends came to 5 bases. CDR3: CASSLFRTGELFF. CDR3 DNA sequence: TGTGCCAGCAGTTTATTTCGGACCGGGGAGCTGTTTTTT.

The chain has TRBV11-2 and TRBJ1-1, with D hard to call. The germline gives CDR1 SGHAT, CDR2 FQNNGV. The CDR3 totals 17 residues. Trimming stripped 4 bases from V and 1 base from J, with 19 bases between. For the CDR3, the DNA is TGTGCCAGCAGCTCCTCCCCGGGCGGGCAGGCGAACACTGAAGCTTTCTTT. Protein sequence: CASSSSPGGQANTEAFF.

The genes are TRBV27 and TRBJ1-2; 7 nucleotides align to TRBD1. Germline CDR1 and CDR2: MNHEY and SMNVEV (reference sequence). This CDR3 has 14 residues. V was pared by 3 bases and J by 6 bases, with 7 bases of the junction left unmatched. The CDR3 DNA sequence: TGTGCCAGCAGTTTCCGAGGCCAGGGGGATGGCTACACCTTC. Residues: CASSFRGQGDGYTF.

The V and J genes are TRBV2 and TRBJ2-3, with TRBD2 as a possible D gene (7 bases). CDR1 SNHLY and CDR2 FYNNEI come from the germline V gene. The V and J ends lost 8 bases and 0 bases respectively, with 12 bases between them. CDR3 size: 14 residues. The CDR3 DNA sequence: TGTGCCAGCCCGCGGGGGCCTAGCACAGATACGCAGTATTTT. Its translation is CASPRGPSTDTQYF.

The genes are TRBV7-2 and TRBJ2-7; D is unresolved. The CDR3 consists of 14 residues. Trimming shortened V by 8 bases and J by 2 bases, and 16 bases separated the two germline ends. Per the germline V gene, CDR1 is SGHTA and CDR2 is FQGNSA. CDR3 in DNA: TGTGCCAGCCAGCGTACGGGTCCCGCCTACGAGCAGTACTTC. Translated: CASQRTGPAYEQYF.

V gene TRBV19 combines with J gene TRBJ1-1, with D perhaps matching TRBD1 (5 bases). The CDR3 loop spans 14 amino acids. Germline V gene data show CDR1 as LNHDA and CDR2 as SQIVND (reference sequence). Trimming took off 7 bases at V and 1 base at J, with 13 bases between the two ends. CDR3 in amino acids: CASTPGQGNTEAFF. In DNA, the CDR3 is TGTGCCAGTACCCCGGGGCAGGGGAACACTGAAGCTTTCTTT.

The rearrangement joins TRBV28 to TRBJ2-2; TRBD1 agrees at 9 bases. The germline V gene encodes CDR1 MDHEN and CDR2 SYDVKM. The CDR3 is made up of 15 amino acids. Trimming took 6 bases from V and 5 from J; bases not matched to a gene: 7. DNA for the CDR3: TGTGCCAGCAGACACGACAGGGGGTTAACCGGGGAGCTGTTTTTT. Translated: CASRHDRGLTGELFF.

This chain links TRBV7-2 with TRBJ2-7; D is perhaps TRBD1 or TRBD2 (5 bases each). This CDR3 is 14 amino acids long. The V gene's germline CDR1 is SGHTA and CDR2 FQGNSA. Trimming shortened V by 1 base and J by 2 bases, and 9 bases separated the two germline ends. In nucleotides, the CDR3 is TGTGCCAGCAGCTTAGGGAGAGGGGCCTACGAGCAGTACTTC. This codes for CASSLGRGAYEQYF.

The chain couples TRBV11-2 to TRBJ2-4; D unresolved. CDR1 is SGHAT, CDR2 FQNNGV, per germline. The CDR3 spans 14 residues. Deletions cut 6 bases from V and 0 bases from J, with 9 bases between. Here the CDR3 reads CASRTSVAKNIQYF. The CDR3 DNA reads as TGTGCCAGCAGGACCAGCGTAGCCAAAAACATTCAGTACTTC.

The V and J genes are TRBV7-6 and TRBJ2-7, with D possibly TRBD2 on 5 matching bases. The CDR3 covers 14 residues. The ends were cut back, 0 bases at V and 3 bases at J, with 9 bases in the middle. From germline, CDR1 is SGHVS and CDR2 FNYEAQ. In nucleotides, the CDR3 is TGTGCCAGCAGCTTAGCGCTCGGGATCTACGAGCAGTACTTC. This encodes CASSLALGIYEQYF.

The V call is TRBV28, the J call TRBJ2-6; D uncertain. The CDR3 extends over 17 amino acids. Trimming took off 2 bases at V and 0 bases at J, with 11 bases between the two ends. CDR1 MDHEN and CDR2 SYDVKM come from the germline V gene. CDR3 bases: TGTGCCAGCAGTTTACTGGGTAGGGCCTCTGGGGCCAACGTCCTGACTTTC. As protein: CASSLLGRASGANVLTF.

The CDR3 protein is CASSASLRTDGYTF. CDR3 nucleotide sequence: TGTGCCAGCAGCGCCTCGCTACGGACTGATGGCTACACCTTC. V gene TRBV6-5 combines with J gene TRBJ1-2; D gene uncertain. V lost 6 bases and J 6 bases, leaving 17 bases between the germline ends. CDR1 and CDR2 from the germline V gene are MNHEY and SVGAGI. The CDR3 totals 14 residues.

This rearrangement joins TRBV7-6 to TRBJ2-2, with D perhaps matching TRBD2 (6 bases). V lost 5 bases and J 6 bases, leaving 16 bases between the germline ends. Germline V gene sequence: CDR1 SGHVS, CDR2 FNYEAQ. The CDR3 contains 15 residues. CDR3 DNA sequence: TGTGCCAGCAGCCTTACGACTAGAGCGGCCGGGGAGCTGTTTTTT. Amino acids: CASSLTTRAAGELFF.

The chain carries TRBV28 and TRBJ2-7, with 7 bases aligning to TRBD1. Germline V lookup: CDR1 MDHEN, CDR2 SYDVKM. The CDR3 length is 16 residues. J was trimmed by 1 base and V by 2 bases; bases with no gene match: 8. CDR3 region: CASSLGYGTESYEQYF. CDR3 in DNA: TGTGCCAGCAGTTTAGGTTACGGGACAGAGTCCTACGAGCAGTACTTC.

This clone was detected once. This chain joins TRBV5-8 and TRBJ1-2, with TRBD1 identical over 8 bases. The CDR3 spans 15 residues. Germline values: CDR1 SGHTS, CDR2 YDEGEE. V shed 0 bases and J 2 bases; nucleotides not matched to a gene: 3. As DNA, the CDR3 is TGTGCCAGCAGCTTGGTCGCAGGGGGCAACTATGGCTACACCTTC. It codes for CASSLVAGGNYGYTF.

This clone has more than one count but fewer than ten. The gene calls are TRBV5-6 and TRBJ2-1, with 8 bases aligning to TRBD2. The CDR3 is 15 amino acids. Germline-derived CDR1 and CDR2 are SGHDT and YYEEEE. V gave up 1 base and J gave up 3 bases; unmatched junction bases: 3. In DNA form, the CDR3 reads TGTGCCAGCAGCTTGACTAGCGGATTCTACAATGAGCAGTTCTTC. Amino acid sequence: CASSLTSGFYNEQFF.

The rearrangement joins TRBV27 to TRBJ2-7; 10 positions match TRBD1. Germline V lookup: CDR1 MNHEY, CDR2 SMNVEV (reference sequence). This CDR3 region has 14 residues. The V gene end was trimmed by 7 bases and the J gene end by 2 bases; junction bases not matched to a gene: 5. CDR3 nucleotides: TGTGCCAGCATCCGGACAGGGGGGGCCTACGAGCAGTACTTC. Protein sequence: CASIRTGGAYEQYF.

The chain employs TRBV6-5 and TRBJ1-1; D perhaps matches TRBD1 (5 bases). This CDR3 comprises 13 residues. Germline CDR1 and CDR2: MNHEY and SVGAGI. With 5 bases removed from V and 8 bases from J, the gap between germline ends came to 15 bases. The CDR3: CASSKGLGREAFF. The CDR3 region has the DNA TGTGCCAGCAGTAAGGGACTGGGAAGGGAAGCTTTCTTT.

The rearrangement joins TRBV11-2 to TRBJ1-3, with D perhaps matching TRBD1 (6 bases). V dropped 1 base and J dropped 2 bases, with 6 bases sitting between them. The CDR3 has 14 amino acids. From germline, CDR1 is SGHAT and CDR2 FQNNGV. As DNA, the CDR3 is TGTGCCAGCAGCTTAGCAGGGGCTGGAAACACCATATATTTT. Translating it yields CASSLAGAGNTIYF.

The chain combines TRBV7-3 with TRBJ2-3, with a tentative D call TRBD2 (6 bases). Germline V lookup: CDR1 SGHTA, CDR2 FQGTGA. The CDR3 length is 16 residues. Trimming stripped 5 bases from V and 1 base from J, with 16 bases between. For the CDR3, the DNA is TGTGCCAGCAGCAAAACCCGCAGGGAGGGCACAGATACGCAGTATTTT. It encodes CASSKTRREGTDTQYF.

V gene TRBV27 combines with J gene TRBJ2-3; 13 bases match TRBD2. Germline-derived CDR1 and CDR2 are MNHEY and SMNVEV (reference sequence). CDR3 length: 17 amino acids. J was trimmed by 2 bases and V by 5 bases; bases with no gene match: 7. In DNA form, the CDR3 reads TGTGCCAGCAGTCCCTCGACTAGCGGGAGGTTCACAGATACGCAGTATTTT. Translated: CASSPSTSGRFTDTQYF.

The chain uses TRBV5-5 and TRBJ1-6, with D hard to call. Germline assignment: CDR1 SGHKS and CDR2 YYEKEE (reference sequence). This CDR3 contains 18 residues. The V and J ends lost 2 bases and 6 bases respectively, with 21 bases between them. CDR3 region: CASSFRERTPTINSPLHF. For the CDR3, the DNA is TGTGCCAGCAGCTTCCGGGAGCGAACTCCTACAATTAATTCACCCCTCCACTTT.

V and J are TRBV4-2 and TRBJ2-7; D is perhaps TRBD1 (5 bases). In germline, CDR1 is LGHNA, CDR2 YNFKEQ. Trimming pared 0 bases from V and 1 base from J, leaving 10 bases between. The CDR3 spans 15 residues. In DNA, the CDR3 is TGTGCCAGCAGCCAAGATTACAGGACATCCTACGAGCAGTACTTC. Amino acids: CASSQDYRTSYEQYF.

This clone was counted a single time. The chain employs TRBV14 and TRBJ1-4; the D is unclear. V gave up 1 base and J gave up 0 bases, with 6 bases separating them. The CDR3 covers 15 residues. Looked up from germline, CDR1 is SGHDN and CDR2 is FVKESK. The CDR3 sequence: CASSQGTATNEKLFF. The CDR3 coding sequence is TGTGCCAGCAGCCAAGGCACAGCAACTAATGAAAAACTGTTTTTT.

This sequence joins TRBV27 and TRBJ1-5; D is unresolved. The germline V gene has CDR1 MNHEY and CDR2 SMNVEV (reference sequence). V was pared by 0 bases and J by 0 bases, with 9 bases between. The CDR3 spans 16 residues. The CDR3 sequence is CASSLSGPYSNQPQHF. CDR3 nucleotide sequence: TGTGCCAGCAGTTTATCAGGCCCCTATAGCAATCAGCCCCAGCATTTT.